This TCR beta chain was sequenced in a study of control samples from healthy donors and cancer patients. Only in-frame clones appear in the TCRdb table, and some are missing; sequencing was by immunoSEQ multiplex PCR. This sample has more than 10,000 clones; 90% to 95% occur once, and the top ten carry approximately 14%. Germline CDR1 reads SGHDN; CDR2 reads FVKESK. Deletions cut 4 bases from V and 6 bases from J, with 13 bases between. The CDR3 is made up of 15 amino acids. The receptor was derived from a man older than 75 with lung cancer. The sample consisted of PBMCs. This chain links TRBV14 with TRBJ1-6; the D gene is possibly TRBD1 (6 bases). The CDR3: CASSLRTASNSPLHF. CDR3 DNA: TGTGCCAGCAGCCTTCGGACAGCGAGTAATTCACCCCTCCACTTT.